Sequencing of this TCR beta chain was carried out in a study of cytomegalovirus exposure and HLA in healthy donors. From the roughly 120-subject validation cohort, which was separate from the approximately 700-subject first cohort, the donors were drawn. The method was immunoSEQ multiplex PCR; TCRdb's version includes in-frame clones alone and lacks a portion of them. In the table there are about 130,000 clones, 95% to 96% of which are singletons. Germline V gives CDR1 SGHTA, CDR2 FQGNSA. V shed 3 bases, J shed 0 bases, and the junction held 7 bases outside the gene matches. This CDR3 is built from 16 residues. Remarks on this clone: The antigen is not known.

The study's findings and limits: In the roughly 120 validation repertoires, a later analysis found that first-cohort TCR clusters tended to co-occur.

Sequencing was carried out using PBMCs. The clonotype comes from a young man in good health and CMV-seronegative. V gene TRBV7-2 combines with J gene TRBJ2-7, with 8 nucleotides matching TRBD1. The CDR3 loop is CASSFSGTGGSYEQYF. Here the CDR3 DNA reads TGTGCCAGCAGCTTTTCCGGTACAGGGGGCTCCTACGAGCAGTACTTC.